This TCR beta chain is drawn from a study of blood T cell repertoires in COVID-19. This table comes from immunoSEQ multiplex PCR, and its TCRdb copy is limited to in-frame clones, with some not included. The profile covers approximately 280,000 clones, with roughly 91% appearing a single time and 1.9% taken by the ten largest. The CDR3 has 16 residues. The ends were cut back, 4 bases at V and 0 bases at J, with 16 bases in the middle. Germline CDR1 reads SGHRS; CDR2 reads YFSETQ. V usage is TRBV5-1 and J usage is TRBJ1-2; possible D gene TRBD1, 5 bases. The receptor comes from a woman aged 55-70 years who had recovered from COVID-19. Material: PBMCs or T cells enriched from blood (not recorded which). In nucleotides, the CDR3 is TGCGCCAGCAGCATCCCCGGGGGGGGTGCTAACTATGGCTACACCTTC. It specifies CASSIPGGGANYGYTF.